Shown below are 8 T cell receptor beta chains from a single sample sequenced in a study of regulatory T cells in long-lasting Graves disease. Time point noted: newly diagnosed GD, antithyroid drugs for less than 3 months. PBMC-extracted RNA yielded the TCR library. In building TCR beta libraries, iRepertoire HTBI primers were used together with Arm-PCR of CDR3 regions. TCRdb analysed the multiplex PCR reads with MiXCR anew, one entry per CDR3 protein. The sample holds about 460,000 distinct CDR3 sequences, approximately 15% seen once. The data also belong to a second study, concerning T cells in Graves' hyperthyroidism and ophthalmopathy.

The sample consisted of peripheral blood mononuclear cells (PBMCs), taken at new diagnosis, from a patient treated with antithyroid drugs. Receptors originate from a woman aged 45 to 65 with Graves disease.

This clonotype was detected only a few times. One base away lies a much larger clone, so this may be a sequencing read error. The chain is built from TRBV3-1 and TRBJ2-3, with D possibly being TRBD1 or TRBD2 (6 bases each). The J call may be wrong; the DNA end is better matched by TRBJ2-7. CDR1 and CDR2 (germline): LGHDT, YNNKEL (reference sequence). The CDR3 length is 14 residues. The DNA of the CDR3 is TGTGCCAGCAACCAAGAAGGGGGGTTCTACGAGCAGTACTTC. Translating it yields CASNQEGGFYEQYF.

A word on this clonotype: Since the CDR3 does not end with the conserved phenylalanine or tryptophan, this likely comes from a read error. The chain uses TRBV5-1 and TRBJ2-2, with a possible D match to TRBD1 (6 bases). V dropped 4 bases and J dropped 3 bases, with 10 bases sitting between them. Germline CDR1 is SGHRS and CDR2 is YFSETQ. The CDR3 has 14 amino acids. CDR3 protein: CASSVNRDTGELFS. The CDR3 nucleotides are TGCGCCAGCAGCGTCAACAGGGACACCGGGGAGCTGTTTTCT.

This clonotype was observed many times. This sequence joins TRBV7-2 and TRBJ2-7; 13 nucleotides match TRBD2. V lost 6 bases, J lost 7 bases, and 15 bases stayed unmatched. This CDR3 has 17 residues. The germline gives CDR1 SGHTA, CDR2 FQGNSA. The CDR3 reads CASSSPGTSGTALEQYF. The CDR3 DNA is TGTGCCAGCAGTTCCCCCGGGACTAGCGGGACCGCTTTGGAGCAGTACTTC.

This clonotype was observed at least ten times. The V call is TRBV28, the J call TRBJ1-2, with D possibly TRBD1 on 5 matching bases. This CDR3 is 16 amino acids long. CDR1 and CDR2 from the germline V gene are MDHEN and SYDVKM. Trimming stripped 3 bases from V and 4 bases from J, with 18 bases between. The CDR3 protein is CASSLTQTSGRYGYTF. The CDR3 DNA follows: TGTGCCAGCAGTTTGACCCAAACATCGGGACGCTATGGCTACACCTTC.

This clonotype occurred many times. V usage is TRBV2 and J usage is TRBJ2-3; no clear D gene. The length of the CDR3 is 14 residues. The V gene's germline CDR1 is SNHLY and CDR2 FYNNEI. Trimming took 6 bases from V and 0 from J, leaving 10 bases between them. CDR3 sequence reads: CASRFGLSTDTQYF. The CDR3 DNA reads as TGTGCCAGCAGGTTCGGCCTAAGCACAGATACGCAGTATTTT.

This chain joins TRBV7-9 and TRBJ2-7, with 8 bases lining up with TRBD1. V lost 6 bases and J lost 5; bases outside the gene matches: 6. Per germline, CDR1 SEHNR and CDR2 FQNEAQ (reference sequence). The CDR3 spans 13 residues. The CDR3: CASSTGQGDEQYF. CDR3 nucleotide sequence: TGTGCCAGCAGTACAGGACAGGGAGACGAGCAGTACTTC.

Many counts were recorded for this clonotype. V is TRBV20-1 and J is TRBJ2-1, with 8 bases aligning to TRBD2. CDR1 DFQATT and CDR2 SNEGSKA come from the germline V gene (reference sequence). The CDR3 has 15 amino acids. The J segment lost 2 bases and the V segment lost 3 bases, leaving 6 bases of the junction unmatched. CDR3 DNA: TGCAGTGCTAGGCGAGCGGGAGTCACCTACAATGAGCAGTTCTTC. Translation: CSARRAGVTYNEQFF.

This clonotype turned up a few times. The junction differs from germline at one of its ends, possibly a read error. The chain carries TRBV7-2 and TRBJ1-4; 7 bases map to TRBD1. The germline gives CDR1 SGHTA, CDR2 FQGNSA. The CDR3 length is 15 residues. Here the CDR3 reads CASRRTSTGNEKLSF. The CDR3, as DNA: TGTGCCAGCAGACGAACCTCGACAGGGAATGAAAAACTGTCTTTT.